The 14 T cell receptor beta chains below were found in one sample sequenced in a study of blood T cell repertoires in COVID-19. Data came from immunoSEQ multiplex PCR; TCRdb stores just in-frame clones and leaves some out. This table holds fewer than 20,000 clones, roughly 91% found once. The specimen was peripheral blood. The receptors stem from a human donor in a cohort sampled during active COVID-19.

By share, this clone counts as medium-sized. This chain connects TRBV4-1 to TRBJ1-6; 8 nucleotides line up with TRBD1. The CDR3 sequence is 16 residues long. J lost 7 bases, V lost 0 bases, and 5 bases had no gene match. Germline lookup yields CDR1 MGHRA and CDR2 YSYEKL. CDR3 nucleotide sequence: TGCGCCAGCAGCCAAGAAGGGACAGGACGGAATTCACCCCTCCACTTT. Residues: CASSQEGTGRNSPLHF.

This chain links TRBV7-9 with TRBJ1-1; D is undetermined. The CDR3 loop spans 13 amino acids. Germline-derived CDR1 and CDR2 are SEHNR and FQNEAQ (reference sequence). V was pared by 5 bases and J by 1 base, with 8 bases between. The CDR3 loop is CASSRRQNTEAFF. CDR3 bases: TGTGCCAGCAGCCGCAGACAGAACACTGAAGCTTTCTTT.

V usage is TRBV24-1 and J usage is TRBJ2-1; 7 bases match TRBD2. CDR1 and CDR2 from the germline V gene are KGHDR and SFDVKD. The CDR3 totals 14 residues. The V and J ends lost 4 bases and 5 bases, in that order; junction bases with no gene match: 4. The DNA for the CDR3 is TGTGCCACCAGTGACTTAGGACTAGACAATGAGCAGTTCTTC. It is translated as CATSDLGLDNEQFF.

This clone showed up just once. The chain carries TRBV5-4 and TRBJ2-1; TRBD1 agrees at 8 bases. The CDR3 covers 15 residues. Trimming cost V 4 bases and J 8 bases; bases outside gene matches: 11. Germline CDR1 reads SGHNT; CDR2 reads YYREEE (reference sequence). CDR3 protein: CASSGTRQGADEQFF. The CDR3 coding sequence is TGTGCCAGCAGCGGTACGAGGCAGGGGGCCGATGAGCAGTTCTTC.

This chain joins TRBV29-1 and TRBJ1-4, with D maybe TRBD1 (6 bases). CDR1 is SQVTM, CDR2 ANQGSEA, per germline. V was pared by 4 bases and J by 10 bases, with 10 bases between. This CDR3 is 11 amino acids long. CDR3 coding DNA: TGCAGCGTTGGCGGGGGGCGAAAACTGTTTTTT. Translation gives CSVGGGRKLFF.

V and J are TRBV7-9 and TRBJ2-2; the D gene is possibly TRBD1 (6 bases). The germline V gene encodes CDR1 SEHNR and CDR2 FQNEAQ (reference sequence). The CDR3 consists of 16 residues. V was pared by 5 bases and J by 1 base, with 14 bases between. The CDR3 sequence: CASSPRGQRNTGELFF. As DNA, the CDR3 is TGTGCCAGCAGCCCCCGAGGACAGCGGAACACCGGGGAGCTGTTTTTT.

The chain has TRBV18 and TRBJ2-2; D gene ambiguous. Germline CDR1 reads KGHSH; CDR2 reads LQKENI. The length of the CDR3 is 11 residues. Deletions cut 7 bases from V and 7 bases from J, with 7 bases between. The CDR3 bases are TGTGCCAGCTACTATGGCGGGGAGCTGTTTTTT. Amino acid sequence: CASYYGGELFF.

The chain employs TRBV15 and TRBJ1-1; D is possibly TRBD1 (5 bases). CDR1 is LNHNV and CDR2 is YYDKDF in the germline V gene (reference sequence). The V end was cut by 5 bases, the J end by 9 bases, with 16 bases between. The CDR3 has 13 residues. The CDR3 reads CATSQSGGIKAFF. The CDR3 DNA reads TGTGCCACCAGCCAAAGCGGGGGTATCAAAGCTTTCTTT.

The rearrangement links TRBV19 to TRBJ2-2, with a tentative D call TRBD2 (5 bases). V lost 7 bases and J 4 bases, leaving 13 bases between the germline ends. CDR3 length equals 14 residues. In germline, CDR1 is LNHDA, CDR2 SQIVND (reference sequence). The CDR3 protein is CASTGMAGTGELFF. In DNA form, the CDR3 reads TGTGCCAGTACGGGGATGGCGGGCACCGGGGAGCTGTTTTTT.

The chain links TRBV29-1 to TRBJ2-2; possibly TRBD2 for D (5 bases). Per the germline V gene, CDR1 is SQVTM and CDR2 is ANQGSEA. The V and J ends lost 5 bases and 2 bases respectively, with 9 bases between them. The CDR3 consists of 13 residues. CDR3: CSVSSGNTGELFF. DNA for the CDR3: TGCAGCGTTTCGTCGGGAAACACCGGGGAGCTGTTTTTT.

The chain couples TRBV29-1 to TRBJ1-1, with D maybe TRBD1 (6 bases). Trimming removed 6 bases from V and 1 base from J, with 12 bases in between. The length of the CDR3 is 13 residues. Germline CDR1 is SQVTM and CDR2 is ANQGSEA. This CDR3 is CSVQGNANTEAFF. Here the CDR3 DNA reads TGCAGCGTACAGGGAAATGCGAACACTGAAGCTTTCTTT. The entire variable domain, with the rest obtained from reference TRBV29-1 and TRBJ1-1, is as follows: SAVISQKPSRDICQRGTSLTIQCQVDSQVTMMFWYRQQPGQSLTLIATANQGSEATYESGFVIDKFPISRPNLTFSTLTVSNMSPEDSSIYLCSVQGNANTEAFFGQGTRLTVV.

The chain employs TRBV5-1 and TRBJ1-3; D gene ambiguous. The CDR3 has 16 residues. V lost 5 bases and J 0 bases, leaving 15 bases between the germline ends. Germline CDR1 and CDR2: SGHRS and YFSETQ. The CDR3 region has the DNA TGCGCCAGCAGAGACCCCTTCGGAGGCTCTGGAAACACCATATATTTT. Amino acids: CASRDPFGGSGNTIYF.

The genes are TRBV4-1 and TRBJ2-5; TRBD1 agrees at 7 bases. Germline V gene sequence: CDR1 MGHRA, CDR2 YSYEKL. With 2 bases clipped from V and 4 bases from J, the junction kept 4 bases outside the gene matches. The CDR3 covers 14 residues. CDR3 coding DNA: TGCGCCAGCAGCCAAAGGCCAGGGGGAGAGACCCAGTACTTC. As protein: CASSQRPGGETQYF.

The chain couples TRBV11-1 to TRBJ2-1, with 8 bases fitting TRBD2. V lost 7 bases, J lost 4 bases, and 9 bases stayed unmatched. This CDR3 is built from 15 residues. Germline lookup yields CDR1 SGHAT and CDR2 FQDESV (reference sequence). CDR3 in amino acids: CASTPTSAKYNEQFF. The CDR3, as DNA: TGTGCCAGCACCCCGACTAGCGCGAAGTACAATGAGCAGTTCTTC.